The source of this T cell receptor (beta chain) is a study of technical replicates of blood from a few donors. CDR1 is SNHLY, CDR2 FYNNEI, per germline. CDR3 size: 16 residues. Trimming removed 8 bases from V and 5 bases from J; junction bases left unmatched: 18. Data came from immunoSEQ multiplex PCR; TCRdb stores just in-frame clones and leaves some out. The sample gives approximately 82,000 clones, roughly 94% of which show up once; 0.2% to 0.3% is in the top ten. The chain links TRBV2 to TRBJ2-7; the match to TRBD2 covers 7 bases. The sequence was obtained from a human donor in good health. The sample was T cells isolated from PBMCs. CDR3 nucleotide sequence: TGTGCCAGCGCGGGAGTCCCGGGCCGTAGTAAAGACGAGCAGTACTTC. It specifies CASAGVPGRSKDEQYF.